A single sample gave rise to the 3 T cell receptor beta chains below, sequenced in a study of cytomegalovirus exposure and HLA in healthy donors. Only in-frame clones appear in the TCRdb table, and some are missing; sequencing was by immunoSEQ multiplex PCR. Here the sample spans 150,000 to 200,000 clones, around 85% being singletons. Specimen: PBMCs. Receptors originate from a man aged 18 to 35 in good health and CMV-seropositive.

The CDR3, as DNA: TGTGCCTGGCCATCGGGACACTACGAGCAGTACTTC. The encoded protein is CAWPSGHYEQYF. The V gene is TRBV30, the J gene TRBJ2-7; TRBD1 is a possible D gene (6 bases). CDR1 and CDR2 (germline): GTSNPN, SVGIG (reference sequence). The ends were cut back, 5 bases at V and 3 bases at J, with 11 bases in the middle. The CDR3 is made up of 12 amino acids.

This chain's CDR3 is CAWSVGTSGGEQFF. Written as DNA, the CDR3 is TGTGCCTGGAGTGTAGGGACTAGCGGTGGTGAGCAGTTCTTC. V is TRBV30 and J is TRBJ2-1; TRBD2 matches 11 bases. This CDR3 contains 14 residues. Looked up from germline, CDR1 is GTSNPN and CDR2 is SVGIG (reference sequence). V was clipped by 0 bases and J by 9 bases; unmatched bases: 4.

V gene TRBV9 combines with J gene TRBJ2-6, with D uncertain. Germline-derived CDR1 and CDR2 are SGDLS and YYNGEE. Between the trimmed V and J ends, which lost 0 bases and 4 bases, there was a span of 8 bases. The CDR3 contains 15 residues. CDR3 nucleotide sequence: TGTGCCAGCAGCGTAGTCGCGGCAGGGGCCAACGTCCTGACTTTC. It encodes CASSVVAAGANVLTF. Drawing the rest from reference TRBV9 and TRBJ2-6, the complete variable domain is DSGVTQTPKHLITATGQRVTLRCSPRSGDLSVYWYQQSLDQGLQFLIQYYNGEERAKGNILERFSAQQFPDLHSELNLSSLELGDSALYFCASSVVAAGANVLTFGAGSRLTVL.